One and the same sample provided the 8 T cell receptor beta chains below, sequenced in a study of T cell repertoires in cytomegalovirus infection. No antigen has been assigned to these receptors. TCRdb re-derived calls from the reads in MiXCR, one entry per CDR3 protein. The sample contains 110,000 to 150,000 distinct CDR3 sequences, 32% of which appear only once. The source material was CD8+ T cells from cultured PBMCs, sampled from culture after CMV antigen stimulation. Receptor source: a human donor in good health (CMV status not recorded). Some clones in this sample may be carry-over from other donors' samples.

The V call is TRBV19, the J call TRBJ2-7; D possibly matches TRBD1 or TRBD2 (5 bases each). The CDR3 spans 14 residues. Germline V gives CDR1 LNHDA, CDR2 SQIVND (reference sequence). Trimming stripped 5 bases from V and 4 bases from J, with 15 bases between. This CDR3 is CASSETTGGYEQYF. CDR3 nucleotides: TGTGCCAGTAGTGAAACAACAGGAGGATACGAGCAGTACTTC.

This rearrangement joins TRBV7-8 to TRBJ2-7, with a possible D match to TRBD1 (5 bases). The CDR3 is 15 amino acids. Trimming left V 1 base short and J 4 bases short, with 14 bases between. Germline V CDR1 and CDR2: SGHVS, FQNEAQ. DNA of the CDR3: TGTGCCAGCAGCTTAGAAGGGGTGGAGTTTTACGAGCAGTACTTC. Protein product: CASSLEGVEFYEQYF.

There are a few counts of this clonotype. The CDR3 sequence is CASGSNTATEAFF. Written as DNA, the CDR3 is TGTGCTAGTGGTTCAAACACAGCCACTGAAGCTTTCTTT. V gene TRBV12-5 combines with J gene TRBJ1-1, with unresolved D. This CDR3 spans 13 amino acids. Between the trimmed V and J ends, which lost 4 bases and 4 bases, there was a span of 10 bases. The V gene's germline CDR1 is LGHNT and CDR2 FRNRAP.

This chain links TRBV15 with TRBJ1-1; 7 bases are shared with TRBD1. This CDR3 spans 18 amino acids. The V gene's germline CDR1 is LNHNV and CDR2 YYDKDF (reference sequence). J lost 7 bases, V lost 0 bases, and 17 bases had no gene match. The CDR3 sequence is CATSRDEGPIQGSDEAFF. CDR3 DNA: TGTGCCACCAGCAGAGATGAAGGACCAATACAGGGGTCAGATGAAGCTTTCTTT.

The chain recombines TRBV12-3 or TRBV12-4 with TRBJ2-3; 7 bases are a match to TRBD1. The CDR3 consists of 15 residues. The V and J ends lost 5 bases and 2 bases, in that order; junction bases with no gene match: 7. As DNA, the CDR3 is TGTGCCAGCAGTAAAACGGGACAGCTCACAGATACGCAGTATTTT. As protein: CASSKTGQLTDTQYF.

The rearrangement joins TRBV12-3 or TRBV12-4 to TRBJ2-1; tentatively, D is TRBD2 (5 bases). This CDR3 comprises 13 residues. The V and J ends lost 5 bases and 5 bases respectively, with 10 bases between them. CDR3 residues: CASSPGLDNEQFF. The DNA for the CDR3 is TGTGCCAGCAGTCCCGGACTGGACAATGAGCAGTTCTTC.

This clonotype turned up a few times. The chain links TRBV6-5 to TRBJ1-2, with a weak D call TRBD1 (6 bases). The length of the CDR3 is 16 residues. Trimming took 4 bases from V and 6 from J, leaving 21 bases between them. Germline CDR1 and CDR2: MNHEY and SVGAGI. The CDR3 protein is CASSSPYRVESDGYTF. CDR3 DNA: TGTGCCAGCAGTTCCCCATACAGGGTGGAATCAGATGGCTACACCTTC.

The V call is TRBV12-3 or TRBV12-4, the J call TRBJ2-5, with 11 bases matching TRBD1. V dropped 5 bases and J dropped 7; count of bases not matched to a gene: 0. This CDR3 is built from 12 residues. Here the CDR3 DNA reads TGTGCCAGCAGTGGGACAGGGGGGACCCAGTACTTC. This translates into CASSGTGGTQYF.